This T cell receptor beta chain was obtained from a study of T cell repertoires in cytomegalovirus infection. The overall study: Carrying CMV and the relevant HLA type showed in public TCR beta signatures. Whole-study results and caveats: Within the response measured ex vivo, HLA-C-restricted CMV-specific TCR beta clonotypes were dominant. Public TCR beta family frequency separated CMV-and-HLA carriers, including in an independent cohort.

This clonotype was seen only a few times. Its cognate antigen is unknown. The V and J ends lost 5 bases and 3 bases, in that order; junction bases with no gene match: 7. Germline V lookup: CDR1 MNHEY, CDR2 SVGAGI. The CDR3 spans 16 residues. TCRdb analysed the reads with MiXCR anew, one entry per CDR3 protein. The sample lists a few hundred thousand distinct CDR3 sequences, about a sixth occurring once. The chain recombines TRBV6-5 with TRBJ1-6; 7 positions agree with TRBD1. The material sequenced was PBMCs. The receptor was isolated from a human donor in good health (CMV status not recorded). Some clones in this sample may be carry-over from other donors' samples. CDR3: CASSKKDRDYNSPLHF. The CDR3, as DNA: TGTGCCAGCAGTAAAAAAGACAGGGACTATAATTCACCCCTCCACTTT.